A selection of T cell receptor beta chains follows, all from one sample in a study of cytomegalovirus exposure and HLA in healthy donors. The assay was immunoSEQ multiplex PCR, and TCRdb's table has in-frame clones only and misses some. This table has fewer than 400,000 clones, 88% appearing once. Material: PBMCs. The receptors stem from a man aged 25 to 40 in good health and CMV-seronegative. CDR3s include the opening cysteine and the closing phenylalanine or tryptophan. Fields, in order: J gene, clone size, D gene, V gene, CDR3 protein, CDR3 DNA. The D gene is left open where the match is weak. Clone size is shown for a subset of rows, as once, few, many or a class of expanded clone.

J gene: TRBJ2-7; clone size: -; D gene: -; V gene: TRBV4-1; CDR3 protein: CASSQDGGGSYEQYF; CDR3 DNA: TGCGCCAGCAGCCAAGACGGGGGTGGGTCCTACGAGCAGTACTTC
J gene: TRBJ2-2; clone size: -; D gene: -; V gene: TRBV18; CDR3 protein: CASSATVNTGELFF; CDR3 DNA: TGTGCCAGCTCAGCGACAGTAAACACCGGGGAGCTGTTTTTT
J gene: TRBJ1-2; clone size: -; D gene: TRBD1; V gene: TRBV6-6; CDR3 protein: CASSGTGGAYGYTF; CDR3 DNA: TGTGCCAGCAGTGGTACAGGGGGCGCATATGGCTACACCTTC
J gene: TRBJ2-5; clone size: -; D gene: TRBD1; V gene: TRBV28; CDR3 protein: CASSLHRGLRETQYF; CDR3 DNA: TGTGCCAGCAGTTTACACAGGGGGCTGCGGGAGACCCAGTACTTC
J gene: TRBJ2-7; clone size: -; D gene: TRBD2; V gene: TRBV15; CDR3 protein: CATSRGAGGSYEQYF; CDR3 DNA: TGTGCCACCAGCAGAGGGGCGGGGGGCTCCTACGAGCAGTACTTC
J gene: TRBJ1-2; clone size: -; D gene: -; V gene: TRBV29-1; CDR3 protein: CSVEVGGPGYTF; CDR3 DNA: TGCAGCGTTGAAGTCGGAGGGCCCGGCTACACCTTC
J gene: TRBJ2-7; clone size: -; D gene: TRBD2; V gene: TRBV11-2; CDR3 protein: CASSLGRGTSGGSSYEQYF; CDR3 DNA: TGTGCCAGCAGCTTAGGCCGAGGGACTAGCGGGGGGTCCTCCTACGAGCAGTACTTC
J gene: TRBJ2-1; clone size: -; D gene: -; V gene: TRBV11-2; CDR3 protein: CASSLSAGIYNEQFF; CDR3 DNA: TGTGCCAGCAGCTTGAGCGCAGGGATCTACAATGAGCAGTTCTTC
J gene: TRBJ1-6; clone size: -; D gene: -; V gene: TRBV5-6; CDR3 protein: CASNLATVGSYNSPLHF; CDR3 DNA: TGTGCCAGCAACCTAGCAACGGTGGGCTCCTATAATTCACCCCTCCACTTT
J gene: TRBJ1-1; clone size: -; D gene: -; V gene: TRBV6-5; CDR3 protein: CASSVTGNTEAFF; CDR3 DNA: TGTGCCAGCAGCGTGACAGGGAACACTGAAGCTTTCTTT
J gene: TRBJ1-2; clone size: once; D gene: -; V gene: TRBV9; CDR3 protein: CASSEQTNYGYTF; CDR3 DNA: TGTGCCAGCAGCGAACAGACTAACTATGGCTACACCTTC
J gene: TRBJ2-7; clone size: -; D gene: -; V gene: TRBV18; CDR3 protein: CASSIGDYEQYF; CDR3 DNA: TGTGCCAGCTCGATAGGAGACTACGAGCAGTACTTC
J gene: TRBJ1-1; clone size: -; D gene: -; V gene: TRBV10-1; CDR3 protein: CASSSRGNTEAFF; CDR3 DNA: TGCGCCAGCAGTTCGCGGGGAAACACTGAAGCTTTCTTT
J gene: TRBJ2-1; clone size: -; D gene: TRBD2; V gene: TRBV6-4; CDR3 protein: CARAGKDNEQFF; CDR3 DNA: TGTGCCAGAGCGGGGAAGGACAATGAGCAGTTCTTC
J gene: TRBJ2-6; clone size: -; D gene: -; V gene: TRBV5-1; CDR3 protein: CASSLQGSGANVLTF; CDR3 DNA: TGCGCCAGCAGCTTACAGGGCTCTGGGGCCAACGTCCTGACTTTC
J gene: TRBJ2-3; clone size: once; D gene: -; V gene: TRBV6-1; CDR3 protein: CASSEVAGWYF; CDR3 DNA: TGTGCCAGCAGTGAAGTGGCAGGGTGGTATTTT
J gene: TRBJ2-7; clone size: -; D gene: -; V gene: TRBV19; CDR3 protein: CASNPTGTPDLYF; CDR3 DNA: TGTGCCAGTAACCCCACCGGGACACCTGATTTGTACTTC
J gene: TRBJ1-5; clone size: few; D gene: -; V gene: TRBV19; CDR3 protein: CASSPVAHQPQHF; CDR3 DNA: TGTGCCAGTAGCCCCGTAGCGCATCAGCCCCAGCATTTT
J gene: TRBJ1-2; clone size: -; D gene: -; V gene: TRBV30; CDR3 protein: CAWSDTSGRRADGYTF; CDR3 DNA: TGTGCCTGGAGCGACACCTCGGGACGGAGGGCCGATGGCTACACCTTC
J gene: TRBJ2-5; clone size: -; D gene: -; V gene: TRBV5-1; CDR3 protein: CASSLQRGGETQYF; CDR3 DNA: TGCGCCAGCAGCTTGCAAAGGGGGGGAGAGACCCAGTACTTC
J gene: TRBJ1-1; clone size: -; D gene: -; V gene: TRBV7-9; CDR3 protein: CASRFDRSEAAFF; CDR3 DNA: TGTGCCAGCAGATTTGACAGGTCAGAGGCGGCTTTCTTT
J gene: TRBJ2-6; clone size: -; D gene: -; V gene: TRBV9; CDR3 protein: CASSVAIGPTTGANVLTF; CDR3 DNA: TGTGCCAGCAGCGTAGCTATCGGTCCGACAACTGGGGCCAACGTCCTGACTTTC
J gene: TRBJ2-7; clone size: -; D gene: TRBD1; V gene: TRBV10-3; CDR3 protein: CAIRADRGSYEQYF; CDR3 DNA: TGTGCCATCAGGGCGGACAGGGGGAGCTACGAGCAGTACTTC
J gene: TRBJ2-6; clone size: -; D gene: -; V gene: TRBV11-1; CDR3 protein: CASSLGGGFSGANVLTF; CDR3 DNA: TGTGCCAGCAGCTTAGGGGGCGGATTCTCTGGGGCCAACGTCCTGACTTTC
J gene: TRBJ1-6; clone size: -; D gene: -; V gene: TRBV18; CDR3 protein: CASSTLDSYNSPLHF; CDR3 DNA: TGTGCCAGCTCAACTTTAGACTCCTATAATTCACCCCTCCACTTT
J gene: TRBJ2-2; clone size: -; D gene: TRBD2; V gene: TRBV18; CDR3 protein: CASSPPSGRSTGELFF; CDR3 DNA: TGTGCCAGCTCACCACCGTCCGGGAGGAGCACCGGGGAGCTGTTTTTT
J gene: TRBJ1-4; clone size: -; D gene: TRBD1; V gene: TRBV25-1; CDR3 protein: CASSEPGGDEKLFF; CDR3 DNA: TGTGCCAGCAGTGAACCAGGGGGAGATGAAAAACTGTTTTTT
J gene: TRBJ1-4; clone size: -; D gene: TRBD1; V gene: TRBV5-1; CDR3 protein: CASSLEGGGSEKLFF; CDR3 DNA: TGCGCCAGCAGCTTGGAAGGGGGCGGTAGTGAAAAACTGTTTTTT
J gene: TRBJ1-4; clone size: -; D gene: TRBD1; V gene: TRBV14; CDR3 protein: CASSQAGTGNEKLFF; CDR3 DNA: TGTGCCAGCAGCCAAGCCGGGACAGGGAATGAAAAACTGTTTTTT
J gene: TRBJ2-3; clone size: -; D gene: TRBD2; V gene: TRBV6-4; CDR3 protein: CASSETSGGADTQYF; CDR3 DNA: TGTGCCAGCAGCGAGACTAGCGGGGGAGCAGATACGCAGTATTTT
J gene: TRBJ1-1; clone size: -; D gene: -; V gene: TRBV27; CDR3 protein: CASSGGTDTEAFF; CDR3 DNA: TGTGCCAGCAGTGGGGGGACGGACACTGAAGCTTTCTTT
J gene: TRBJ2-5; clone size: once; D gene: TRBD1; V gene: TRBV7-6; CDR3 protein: CASNRFTGEETQYF; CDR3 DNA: TGTGCCAGCAACCGATTTACAGGGGAAGAGACCCAGTACTTC
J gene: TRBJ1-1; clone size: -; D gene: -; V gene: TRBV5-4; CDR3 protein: CASSSGLVNTEAFF; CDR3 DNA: TGTGCCAGCAGCTCGGGACTGGTGAACACTGAAGCTTTCTTT
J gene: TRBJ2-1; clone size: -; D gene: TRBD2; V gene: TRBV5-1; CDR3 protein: CASSPHPTGTSGGAGNEQFF; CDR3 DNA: TGCGCCAGCAGCCCCCACCCCACCGGGACTAGCGGGGGGGCCGGTAATGAGCAGTTCTTC
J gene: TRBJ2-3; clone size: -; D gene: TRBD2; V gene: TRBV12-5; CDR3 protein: CASALGLAGHTDTQYF; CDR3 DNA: TGTGCTAGTGCCTTAGGGCTAGCGGGACACACAGATACGCAGTATTTT
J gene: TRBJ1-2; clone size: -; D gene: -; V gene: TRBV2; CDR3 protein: CASSEWGGGSKGYTF; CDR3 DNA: TGTGCCAGCAGTGAATGGGGAGGGGGATCGAAGGGCTACACCTTC
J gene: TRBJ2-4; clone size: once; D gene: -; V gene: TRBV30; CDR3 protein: CAWSGGLGSNIQYF; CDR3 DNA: TGTGCCTGGAGTGGGGGACTGGGAAGCAACATTCAGTACTTC
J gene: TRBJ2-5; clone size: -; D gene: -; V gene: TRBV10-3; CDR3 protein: CAISEAGTRVGGTQYF; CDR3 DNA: TGTGCCATCAGTGAGGCCGGGACAAGGGTCGGCGGGACCCAGTACTTC
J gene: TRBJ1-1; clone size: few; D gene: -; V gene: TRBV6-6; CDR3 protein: CASKPQGTEAFF; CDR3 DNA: TGTGCCAGCAAACCTCAGGGAACTGAAGCTTTCTTT
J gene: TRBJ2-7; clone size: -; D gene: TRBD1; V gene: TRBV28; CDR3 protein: CASSLTPGQLSYEQYF; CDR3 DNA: TGTGCCAGCAGTTTAACCCCGGGACAGCTCTCCTACGAGCAGTACTTC
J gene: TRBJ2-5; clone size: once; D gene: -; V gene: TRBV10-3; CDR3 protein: CAISESAQQETQYF; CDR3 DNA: TGTGCCATCAGTGAGTCTGCACAGCAAGAGACCCAGTACTTC
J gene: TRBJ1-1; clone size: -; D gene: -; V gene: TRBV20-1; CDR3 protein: CSVLRNTEAFF; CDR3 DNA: TGCAGCGTTCTACGGAACACTGAAGCTTTCTTT
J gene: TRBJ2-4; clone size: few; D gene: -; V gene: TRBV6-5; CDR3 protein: CASSPGGSGANIQYF; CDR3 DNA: TGTGCCAGCAGTCCCGGGGGGTCAGGGGCAAACATTCAGTACTTC
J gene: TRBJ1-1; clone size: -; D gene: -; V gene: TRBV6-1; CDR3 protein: CASTLRTEAFF; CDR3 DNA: TGTGCCAGCACCCTCAGGACTGAAGCTTTCTTT
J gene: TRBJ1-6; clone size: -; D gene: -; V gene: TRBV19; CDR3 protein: CASSITGADSPLHF; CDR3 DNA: TGTGCCAGTAGTATTACCGGTGCCGATTCACCCCTCCACTTT
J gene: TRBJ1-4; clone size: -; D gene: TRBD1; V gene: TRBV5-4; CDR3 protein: CASSLVGQGNEKLFF; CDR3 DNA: TGTGCCAGCAGCTTGGTAGGACAGGGGAATGAAAAACTGTTTTTT
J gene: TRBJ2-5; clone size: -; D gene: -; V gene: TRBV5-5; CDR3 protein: CATARLNRETQYF; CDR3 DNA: TGTGCCACCGCTAGGCTGAATAGAGAGACCCAGTACTTC
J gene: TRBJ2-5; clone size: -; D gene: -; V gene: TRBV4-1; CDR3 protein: CASSQAPTVGGTQYF; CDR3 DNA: TGCGCCAGCAGCCAAGCCCCAACAGTCGGGGGGACCCAGTACTTC
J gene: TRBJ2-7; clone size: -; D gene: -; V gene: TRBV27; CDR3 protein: CASSPPDSYEQYF; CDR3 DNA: TGTGCCAGCAGTCCCCCCGACAGCTACGAGCAGTACTTC
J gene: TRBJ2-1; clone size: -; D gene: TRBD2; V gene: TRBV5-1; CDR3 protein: CASSLELAGGHEQFF; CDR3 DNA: TGCGCCAGCAGCTTGGAATTAGCGGGGGGGCATGAGCAGTTCTTC
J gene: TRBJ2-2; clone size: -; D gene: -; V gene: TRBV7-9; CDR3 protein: CASSLGVGQVDTGELFF; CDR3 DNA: TGTGCCAGCAGCTTAGGTGTGGGTCAGGTGGACACCGGGGAGCTGTTTTTT
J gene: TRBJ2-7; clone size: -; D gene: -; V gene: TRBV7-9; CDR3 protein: CASSPPGSPYEQYF; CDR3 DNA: TGTGCCAGCAGCCCCCCCGGGTCTCCCTACGAGCAGTACTTC
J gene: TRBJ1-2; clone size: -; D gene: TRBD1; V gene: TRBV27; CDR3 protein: CASSQYRGTVYGYTF; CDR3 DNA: TGTGCCAGCAGCCAATACAGGGGGACCGTCTATGGCTACACCTTC
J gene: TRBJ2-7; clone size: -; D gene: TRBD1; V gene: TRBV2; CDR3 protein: CASSGGDRVSYEQYF; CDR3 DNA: TGTGCCAGCAGTGGAGGGGACAGGGTTTCCTACGAGCAGTACTTC
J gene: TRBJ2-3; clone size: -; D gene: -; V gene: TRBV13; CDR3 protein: CASSLEDSDTQYF; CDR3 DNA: TGTGCCAGCAGCTTAGAGGACTCGGATACGCAGTATTTT
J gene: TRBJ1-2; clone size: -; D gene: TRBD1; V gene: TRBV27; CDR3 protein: CASSPGTDINYGYTF; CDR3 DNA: TGTGCCAGCAGTCCGGGGACAGATATTAACTATGGCTACACCTTC
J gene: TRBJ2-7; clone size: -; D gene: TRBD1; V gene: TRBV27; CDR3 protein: CASSLDRARYEQYF; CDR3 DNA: TGTGCCAGCAGTTTAGACAGGGCCCGCTACGAGCAGTACTTC